The T cell receptor (beta chain) under discussion was sequenced for a study of siplizumab effects on memory and regulatory T cells. The CDR3 is 15 amino acids. V shed 3 bases, J shed 2 bases, and the junction held 3 bases outside the gene matches. Germline V lookup: CDR1 SGHTA, CDR2 FQGTGA. Overall study results and limits: Among mappable alloreactive CD4+ clones, the Treg-derived fraction averaged around 69% with siplizumab versus about 25% in controls. Just a small share of alloreactive clones was traced back to unstimulated subsets. Proliferating siplizumab-culture Tregs lacked confirmation of suppressive function.

As regards this clone: Its antigen is currently unknown.

The assay was immunoSEQ multiplex PCR, and TCRdb's table has in-frame clones only and misses some. Here the sample spans some 110,000 clones, roughly 92% being singletons. The receptor's source is a human donor in good health. The chain employs TRBV7-3 and TRBJ2-3; 9 bases align to TRBD2. Material for sequencing was Tregs sorted from blood. This CDR3 is CASSFGLASTDTQYF. For the CDR3, the DNA is TGTGCCAGCAGCTTTGGACTAGCGTCCACAGATACGCAGTATTTT.